This T cell receptor (beta chain) was profiled in a study of tumor and adjacent non-tumor tissue in lung cancer. At the level of the study: Patients comprised 12 adenocarcinoma, a couple of squamous cell carcinoma and 1 small cell lung cancer. Study observations and caveats: In normal lung, the top 100 clones were significantly more dominant than in tumor. Tumor tissue had significantly higher TCR diversity than normal lung.

In its sample, this clonotype was seen a few times. The antigen remains undetermined. Its ends do not fully match the called genes, so a read error is possible. A modified ARM-PCR protocol with three rounds of nested PCR amplified TCRbeta. From the multiplex PCR reads, TCRdb called clonotypes with MiXCR, one entry per CDR3 protein. The sample includes 100,000 to 120,000 distinct CDR3 sequences, 75% to 90% of them seen just once. No cell sorting was done before RNA was extracted from the tissue. Between August and November 2014, newly diagnosed, chemotherapy-naive lung cancer patients underwent thoracic surgery in China. The CDR3 extends over 15 amino acids. Per the germline V gene, CDR1 is SGHNT and CDR2 is YENEEA.

The genes are TRBV11-3 and TRBJ2-2; D possibly corresponds to TRBD2 (5 bases). The TCR originated in a man aged 65 to 85 with non-small cell lung cancer. The sample comprised lung tumor tissue. In nucleotides, the CDR3 is TGTGCTAGCAGCCCGCGAGAGGGCAACACCGGGGAGCTGTTTTTT. Its protein is CASSPREGNTGELFF.